Listed below are T cell receptor beta chains from one sample, sequenced in a study of low-dose radiotherapy and immunotherapy resistance in tumors. TCRdb independently ran MiXCR on the reads; one entry per CDR3 protein. Counted here are 95,000 to 100,000 distinct CDR3 sequences, under 25% occurring once; the ten biggest clones make up over 4%. The source was PBMCs, collected after low-dose radiotherapy plus immunotherapy. The receptors here all came from a male donor with prostate cancer. The CDR3 runs from the conserved cysteine through the conserved F or W. The order of the fields is D gene, clone size, J gene, CDR3 length, V gene, CDR3 DNA, CDR3 protein. The D gene is left open where the match is weak. Clone size is stated in some rows and not others, as once, few, many or a class when expanded.

D: TRBD2
size: few
J: TRBJ2-7
length: 15
V: TRBV3-1
DNA: TGTGCCAGCAGCCTCGGACTAGCGGGGGTAGGAGAGCAGTACTTC
CDR3: CASSLGLAGVGEQYF

D: -
size: many
J: TRBJ2-3
length: 16
V: TRBV4-1
DNA: TGCGCCAGCAGCCAAGTGAACCTTATATCCACAGATACGCAGTATTTT
CDR3: CASSQVNLISTDTQYF

D: -
size: many
J: TRBJ1-5
length: 14
V: TRBV27
DNA: TGTGCCAGCAAGTCCCCAGAGAGCAATCAGCCCCAGCATTTT
CDR3: CASKSPESNQPQHF

D: -
size: many
J: TRBJ2-3
length: 16
V: TRBV4-1
DNA: TGCGCCAGCAGCCTAAGGGGTGCAGGGAACACAGATACGCAGTATTTT
CDR3: CASSLRGAGNTDTQYF

D: -
size: many
J: TRBJ2-5
length: 16
V: TRBV6-2/TRBV6-3
DNA: TGTGCCAGCAGTTACTCTCGCAAAACACGGTGGGAGACCCAGTACTTC
CDR3: CASSYSRKTRWETQYF

D: -
size: few
J: TRBJ2-3
length: 16
V: TRBV28
DNA: TGTGCCAGCACCCTTTTCGCGGGACTTAGCACAGATACGCAGTATTTT
CDR3: CASTLFAGLSTDTQYF

D: -
size: few
J: TRBJ2-1
length: 14
V: TRBV7-6
DNA: TGTGCCAGCAGCTTAAGGGTACTCCCTAATGAGCAGTTCTTC
CDR3: CASSLRVLPNEQFF

D: -
size: many
J: TRBJ2-5
length: 16
V: TRBV27
DNA: TGTGCCAGCAGTCCCCAAGGCTACAGGGCCATGGAGACCCAGTACTTC
CDR3: CASSPQGYRAMETQYF

D: -
size: -
J: TRBJ2-2
length: 11
V: TRBV6-4
DNA: TGTGCCAGCAATCGCACCGGGGAGCTGTTTTTT
CDR3: CASNRTGELFF

D: TRBD2
size: -
J: TRBJ2-1
length: 16
V: TRBV5-6
DNA: TGTGCCAGCAGCGGCTCAGGAGCGGGGGCCCGTCCAGAACAGTTCTTC
CDR3: CASSGSGAGARPEQFF

D: -
size: -
J: TRBJ1-1
length: 12
V: TRBV3-1
DNA: TGTGCCAGCAGCCGACGGCAAGGGAGAACTTTCTTT
CDR3: CASSRRQGRTFF

D: -
size: many
J: TRBJ2-2
length: 14
V: TRBV7-9
DNA: TGTGCCAGCAGCTTAGAGGCCCAGGCCGGGGAGCTGTTTTTT
CDR3: CASSLEAQAGELFF

D: TRBD2
size: once
J: TRBJ2-7
length: 14
V: TRBV5-1
DNA: TGCGCCAGCAGGTTTGGCGCAGCGGGGTACGAGCAGTACTTC
CDR3: CASRFGAAGYEQYF

D: TRBD2
size: many
J: TRBJ2-6
length: 14
V: TRBV11-2
DNA: TGTGCCAGCGGGGAGGGAGCTGGGGCCAACGTCCTGACTTTC
CDR3: CASGEGAGANVLTF

D: -
size: many
J: TRBJ2-1
length: 15
V: TRBV7-2
DNA: TGTGCCAGCACCCCCCACTTGAGCTCCTACAATGAGCAGTTCTTC
CDR3: CASTPHLSSYNEQFF

D: -
size: many
J: TRBJ2-1
length: 14
V: TRBV20-1
DNA: TGCAGTGCTAGAGACTTTGTATATGACAATGAGCAGTTCTTC
CDR3: CSARDFVYDNEQFF